This entry concerns a single T cell receptor beta chain. The data are from a study of blood T cell repertoires in COVID-19. Study-wide context: Researchers got acute and convalescent COVID-19 samples from the United States, Italy and Spain. PBMCs, B-cell-depleted T cells, or T cells provided the cDNA or gDNA that made up the material.

The table came from immunoSEQ multiplex PCR; TCRdb's copy has only in-frame clones and leaves some out. The data hold about 50,000 clones, with 90% observed a single time. The trim removed 8 bases at V and 5 bases at J, leaving 8 bases unmatched. CDR1 is SNHLY, CDR2 FYNNEI, per germline. CDR3 length: 13 amino acids. Sequenced input: peripheral blood. The TCR originated in a human donor in a cohort sampled during active COVID-19. This chain joins TRBV2 and TRBJ1-1, with 7 bases aligning to TRBD1. For the CDR3, the DNA is TGTGCCAGCGTCCTCGCGACAGGGACTGAAGCTTTCTTT. This encodes CASVLATGTEAFF. Drawing the rest from reference TRBV2 and TRBJ1-1, the complete variable domain is EPEVTQTPSHQVTQMGQEVILRCVPISNHLYFYWYRQILGQKVEFLVSFYNNEISEKSEIFDDQFSVERPDGSNFTLKIRSTKLEDSAMYFCASVLATGTEAFFGQGTRLTVV.